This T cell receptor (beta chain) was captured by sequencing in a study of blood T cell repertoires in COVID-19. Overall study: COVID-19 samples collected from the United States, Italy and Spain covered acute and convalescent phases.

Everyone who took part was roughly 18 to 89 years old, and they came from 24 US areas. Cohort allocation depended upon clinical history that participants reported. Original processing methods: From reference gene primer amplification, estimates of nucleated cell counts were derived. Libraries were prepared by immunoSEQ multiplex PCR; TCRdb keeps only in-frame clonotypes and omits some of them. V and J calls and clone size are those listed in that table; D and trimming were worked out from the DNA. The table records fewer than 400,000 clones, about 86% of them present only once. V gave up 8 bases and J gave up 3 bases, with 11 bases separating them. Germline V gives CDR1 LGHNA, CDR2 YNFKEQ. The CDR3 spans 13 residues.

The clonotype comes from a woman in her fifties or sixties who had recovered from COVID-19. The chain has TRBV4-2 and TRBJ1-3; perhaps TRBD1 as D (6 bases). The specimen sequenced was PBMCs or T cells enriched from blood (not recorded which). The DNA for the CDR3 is TGTGCCAGCGGAAGGGACATTGGAAACACCATATATTTT. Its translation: CASGRDIGNTIYF.